This T cell receptor beta chain comes out of a study of T cells in women clearing cervical HPV infection. Here immunoSEQ multiplex PCR was the method, and the copy in TCRdb shows in-frame clones only, minus some. Its table lists tens of thousands of clones. With respect to this clone: The sequenced fragment ends 3 residues before the CDR3 boundary, so the rest is inferred from the germline J gene.

The germline V gene encodes CDR1 SGHTA and CDR2 FQGTGA. V was pared by 6 bases and J by 4 bases, with 9 bases of the junction left unmatched. The CDR3 length is 15 residues. V is TRBV7-3 and J is TRBJ1-1, with 9 bases that match TRBD1. Sequencing was carried out using blood buffy coat. This TCR was sampled from a woman between 18 and 70 years old with a cervical HPV16 infection that either progressed to CIN3+ or cleared (not recorded which). The CDR3 protein is CASRDRDRVGTEAFF. The DNA read from the CDR3 is TGTGCCAGCAGGGACCGGGACAGGGTGGGCACTGAA.